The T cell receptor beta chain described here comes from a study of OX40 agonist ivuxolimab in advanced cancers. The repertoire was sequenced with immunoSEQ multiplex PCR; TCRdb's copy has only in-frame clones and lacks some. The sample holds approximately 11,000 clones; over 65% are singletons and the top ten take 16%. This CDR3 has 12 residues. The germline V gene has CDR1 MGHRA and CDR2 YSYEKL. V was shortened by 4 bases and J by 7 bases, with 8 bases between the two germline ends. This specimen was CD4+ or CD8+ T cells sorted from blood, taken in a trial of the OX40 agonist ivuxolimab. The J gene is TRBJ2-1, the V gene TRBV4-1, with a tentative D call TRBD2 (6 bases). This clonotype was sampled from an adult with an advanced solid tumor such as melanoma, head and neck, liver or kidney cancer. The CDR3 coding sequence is TGCGCCAGCAGCCCCGCGGGGAATGAGCAGTTCTTC. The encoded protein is CASSPAGNEQFF.